A single sample gave rise to the 13 T cell receptor beta chains below, sequenced in a study of cytomegalovirus exposure and HLA in healthy donors. The PCR employed 60 Vbeta primers together with 13 Jbeta primers. Profiling relied on immunoSEQ multiplex PCR, and the TCRdb table lists in-frame clones only, not all of them. This sample yields some 150,000 clones, of which roughly 80% are seen a single time; 2.5% to 3.5% belongs to the top ten. Sequenced material: PBMCs. The receptors originated from a woman aged 25 to 39 in good health and CMV-seronegative.

This chain joins TRBV29-1 and TRBJ2-1, with TRBD1 matching 9 bases. Germline CDR1 is SQVTM and CDR2 is ANQGSEA. The CDR3 consists of 12 residues. V shed 8 bases and J 8 bases; nucleotides not matched to a gene: 7. The CDR3 nucleotides are TGCAGCTCGGGACAGGGAGGGCATGAGCAGTTCTTC. Encoded protein: CSSGQGGHEQFF.

V gene TRBV10-2 combines with J gene TRBJ1-5; TRBD1 agrees at 8 bases. With V trimmed by 4 bases and J by 4 bases, 6 bases remained unmatched. Germline assignment: CDR1 WSHSY and CDR2 SAAADI. The CDR3 has 15 amino acids. In DNA, the CDR3 is TGCGCCAGCAGTGGGACAGGGCCACCGAATCAGCCCCAGCATTTT. This codes for CASSGTGPPNQPQHF.

This chain connects TRBV5-1 to TRBJ2-1; 8 bases fit TRBD2. Germline CDR1 SGHRS, CDR2 YFSETQ. CDR3 size: 15 residues. V lost 0 bases to trimming and J lost 5 bases; unmatched junction nucleotides: 4. CDR3 coding DNA: TGCGCCAGCAGCTTGGGGCTAGCGGGTAACAATGAGCAGTTCTTC. Its translation is CASSLGLAGNNEQFF.

This clone has only a few counts. This rearrangement joins TRBV9 to TRBJ2-1, with 7 bases matching TRBD2. Germline assignment: CDR1 SGDLS and CDR2 YYNGEE. J gave up 0 bases and V 4 bases, and 19 bases lay outside the gene matches. The CDR3 is 20 amino acids. The CDR3: CASSTRGWAGVNSSYNEQFF. CDR3 bases: TGTGCCAGCAGCACCCGGGGGTGGGCGGGGGTAAATAGCTCCTACAATGAGCAGTTCTTC.

The V call is TRBV27, the J call TRBJ2-5; 7 bases fit TRBD1. V gave up 5 bases and J gave up 6 bases; unmatched junction bases: 9. The CDR3 totals 14 residues. The germline gives CDR1 MNHEY, CDR2 SMNVEV (reference sequence). The CDR3 reads CASSPTTGRKTQYF. DNA of the CDR3: TGTGCCAGCAGTCCAACGACAGGGAGAAAGACCCAGTACTTC.

The chain recombines TRBV30 with TRBJ2-7, with D possibly matching TRBD1 (6 bases). The length of the CDR3 is 12 residues. Deletions cut 1 base from V and 5 bases from J, with 9 bases between. Germline V gives CDR1 GTSNPN, CDR2 SVGIG (reference sequence). The CDR3 reads CAWSGQGNEQYF. For the CDR3, the DNA is TGTGCCTGGAGTGGCCAGGGGAACGAGCAGTACTTC.

This clone came up a few times. The rearrangement joins TRBV5-6 to TRBJ2-2; D possibly corresponds to TRBD1 (5 bases). The CDR3 has 15 amino acids. Trimming took 3 bases from V and 4 from J, leaving 13 bases between them. Germline assignment: CDR1 SGHDT and CDR2 YYEEEE. The CDR3 DNA is TGTGCCAGCAGCTCGCCACCGCAGGGCACCGGGGAGCTGTTTTTT. This encodes CASSSPPQGTGELFF.

V usage is TRBV5-4 and J usage is TRBJ2-3; 8 bases line up with TRBD2. This CDR3 is 15 amino acids long. The trim removed 4 bases at V and 1 base at J, leaving 5 bases unmatched. Germline CDR1 SGHNT, CDR2 YYREEE (reference sequence). CDR3 sequence reads: CASSRPGGGTDTQYF. The CDR3 DNA reads TGTGCCAGCAGCCGGCCGGGGGGGGGCACAGATACGCAGTATTTT.

This clone was found once. The chain carries TRBV9 and TRBJ2-2, with 8 bases lining up with TRBD2. CDR3 size: 16 residues. From germline, CDR1 is SGDLS and CDR2 YYNGEE. Unmatched junction bases numbered 8, after V lost 3 bases and J lost 4 bases. CDR3 region: CASSGLTSGSTGELFF. As DNA, the CDR3 is TGTGCCAGCAGCGGACTTACTAGCGGTTCCACCGGGGAGCTGTTTTTT.

The chain links TRBV2 to TRBJ2-7; 12 bases are a match to TRBD2. This CDR3 is 16 amino acids long. The ends lost 8 bases at V and 2 bases at J; junction bases unmatched: 10. The germline gives CDR1 SNHLY, CDR2 FYNNEI. CDR3 region: CASGPPRTSGAYEQYF. In nucleotides, the CDR3 is TGTGCCAGCGGGCCCCCCCGGACTAGCGGGGCCTACGAGCAGTACTTC.

This rearrangement joins TRBV4-2 to TRBJ2-7; 12 bases are a match to TRBD2. This CDR3 is 16 amino acids long. V lost 1 base, J lost 5 bases, and 6 bases stayed unmatched. CDR1 and CDR2 (germline): LGHNA, YNFKEQ. CDR3 DNA sequence: TGTGCCAGCAGCCAAGGGACTAGCGGGATCGTCCACGAGCAGTACTTC. It is translated as CASSQGTSGIVHEQYF.

The chain employs TRBV4-1 and TRBJ1-2, with a possible D match to TRBD1 (5 bases). The V gene lost 0 bases and the J gene lost 2 bases, with 13 bases spanning the gap. This CDR3 spans 16 amino acids. CDR1 MGHRA and CDR2 YSYEKL come from the germline V gene. CDR3 nucleotides: TGCGCCAGCAGCCAAGAAGGGAGGGGATCGAACTATGGCTACACCTTC. Protein product: CASSQEGRGSNYGYTF.

The rearrangement uses TRBV5-1 and TRBJ2-2, with 7 bases that match TRBD2. Germline V lookup: CDR1 SGHRS, CDR2 YFSETQ. The CDR3 length is 15 residues. V was clipped by 3 bases and J by 0 bases; unmatched bases: 2. CDR3 protein: CASSSTSANTGELFF. DNA for the CDR3: TGCGCCAGCAGCTCAACTAGCGCGAACACCGGGGAGCTGTTTTTT. Supplemented by reference TRBV5-1 and TRBJ2-2, the full variable domain reads KAGVTQTPRYLIKTRGQQVTLSCSPISGHRSVSWYQQTPGQGLQFLFEYFSETQRNKGNFPGRFSGRQFSNSRSEMNVSTLELGDSALYLCASSSTSANTGELFFGEGSRLTVL.